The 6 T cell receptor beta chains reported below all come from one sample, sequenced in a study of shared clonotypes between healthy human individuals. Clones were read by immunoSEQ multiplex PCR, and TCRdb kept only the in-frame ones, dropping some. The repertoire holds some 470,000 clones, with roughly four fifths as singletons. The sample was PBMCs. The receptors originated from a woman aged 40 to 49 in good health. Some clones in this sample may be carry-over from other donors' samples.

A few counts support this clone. The CDR3 sequence: CASRLDRATYGYTF. The CDR3 region has the DNA TGTGCCAGCAGACTGGACAGGGCCACTTATGGCTACACCTTC. This chain connects TRBV2 to TRBJ1-2; TRBD1 aligns across 8 bases. The CDR3 is made up of 14 amino acids. V gave up 6 bases and J gave up 5 bases; unmatched junction bases: 8. Germline V gene sequence: CDR1 SNHLY, CDR2 FYNNEI.

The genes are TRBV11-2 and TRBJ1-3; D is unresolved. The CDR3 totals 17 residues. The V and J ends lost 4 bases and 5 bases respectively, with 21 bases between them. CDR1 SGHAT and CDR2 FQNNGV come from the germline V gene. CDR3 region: CASSSISRLTFRNTIYF. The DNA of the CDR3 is TGTGCCAGCAGCTCTATCTCAAGATTGACCTTCCGAAACACCATATATTTT.

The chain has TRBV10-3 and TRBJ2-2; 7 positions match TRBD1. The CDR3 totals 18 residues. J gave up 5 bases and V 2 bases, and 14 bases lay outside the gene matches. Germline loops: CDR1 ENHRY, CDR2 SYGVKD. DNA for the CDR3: TGTGCCATCAGTGAGGGGGGTCCGGGACAGAGAAAAACCGGGGAGCTGTTTTTT. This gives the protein CAISEGGPGQRKTGELFF.

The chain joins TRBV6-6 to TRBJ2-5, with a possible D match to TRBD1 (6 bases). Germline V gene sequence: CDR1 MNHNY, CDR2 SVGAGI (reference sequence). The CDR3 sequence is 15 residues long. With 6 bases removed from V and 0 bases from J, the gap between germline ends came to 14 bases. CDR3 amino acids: CASSNRDGDQETQYF. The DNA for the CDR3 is TGTGCCAGCAGCAACAGGGATGGAGACCAAGAGACCCAGTACTTC.

The DNA for the CDR3 is TGTGCCATCAGTGAGTTTCTTGGTAGCGGGAGAAATGAGCAGTTCTTC. Its translation is CAISEFLGSGRNEQFF. The chain links TRBV10-3 to TRBJ2-1; 9 positions match TRBD2. V trimming: 1 base; J trimming: 7 bases; junction bases outside the gene matches: 8. This CDR3 comprises 16 residues. Germline values: CDR1 ENHRY, CDR2 SYGVKD.

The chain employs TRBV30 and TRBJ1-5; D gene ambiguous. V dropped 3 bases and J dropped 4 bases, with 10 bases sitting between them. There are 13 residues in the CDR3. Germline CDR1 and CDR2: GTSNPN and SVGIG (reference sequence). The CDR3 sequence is CAWSLKGNQPQHF. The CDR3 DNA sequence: TGTGCCTGGAGCTTGAAAGGGAATCAGCCCCAGCATTTT.